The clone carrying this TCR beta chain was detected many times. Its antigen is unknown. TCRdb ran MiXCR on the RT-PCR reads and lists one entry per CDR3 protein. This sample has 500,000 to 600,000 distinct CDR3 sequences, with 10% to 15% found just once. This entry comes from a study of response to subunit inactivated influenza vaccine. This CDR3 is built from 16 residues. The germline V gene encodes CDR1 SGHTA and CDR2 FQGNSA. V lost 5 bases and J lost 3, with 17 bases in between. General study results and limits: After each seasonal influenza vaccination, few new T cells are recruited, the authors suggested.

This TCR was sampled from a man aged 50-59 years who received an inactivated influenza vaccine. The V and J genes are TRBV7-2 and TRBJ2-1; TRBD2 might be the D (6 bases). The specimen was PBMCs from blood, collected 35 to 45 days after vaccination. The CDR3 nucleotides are TGTGCCAGCAGCACCGGTGGTAGCGGTTACTACAATGAGCAGTTCTTC. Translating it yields CASSTGGSGYYNEQFF.